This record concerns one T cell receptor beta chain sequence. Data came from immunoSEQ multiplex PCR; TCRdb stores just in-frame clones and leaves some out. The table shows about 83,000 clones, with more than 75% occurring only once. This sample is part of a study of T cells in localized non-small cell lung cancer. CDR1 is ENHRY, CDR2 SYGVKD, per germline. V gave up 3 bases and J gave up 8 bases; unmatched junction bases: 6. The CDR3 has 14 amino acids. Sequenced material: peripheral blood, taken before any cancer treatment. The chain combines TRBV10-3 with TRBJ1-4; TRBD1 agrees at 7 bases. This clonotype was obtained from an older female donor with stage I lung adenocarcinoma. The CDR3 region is CAISEGGNVEKLFF. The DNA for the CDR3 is TGTGCCATCAGTGAAGGGGGCAACGTCGAAAAACTGTTTTTT.